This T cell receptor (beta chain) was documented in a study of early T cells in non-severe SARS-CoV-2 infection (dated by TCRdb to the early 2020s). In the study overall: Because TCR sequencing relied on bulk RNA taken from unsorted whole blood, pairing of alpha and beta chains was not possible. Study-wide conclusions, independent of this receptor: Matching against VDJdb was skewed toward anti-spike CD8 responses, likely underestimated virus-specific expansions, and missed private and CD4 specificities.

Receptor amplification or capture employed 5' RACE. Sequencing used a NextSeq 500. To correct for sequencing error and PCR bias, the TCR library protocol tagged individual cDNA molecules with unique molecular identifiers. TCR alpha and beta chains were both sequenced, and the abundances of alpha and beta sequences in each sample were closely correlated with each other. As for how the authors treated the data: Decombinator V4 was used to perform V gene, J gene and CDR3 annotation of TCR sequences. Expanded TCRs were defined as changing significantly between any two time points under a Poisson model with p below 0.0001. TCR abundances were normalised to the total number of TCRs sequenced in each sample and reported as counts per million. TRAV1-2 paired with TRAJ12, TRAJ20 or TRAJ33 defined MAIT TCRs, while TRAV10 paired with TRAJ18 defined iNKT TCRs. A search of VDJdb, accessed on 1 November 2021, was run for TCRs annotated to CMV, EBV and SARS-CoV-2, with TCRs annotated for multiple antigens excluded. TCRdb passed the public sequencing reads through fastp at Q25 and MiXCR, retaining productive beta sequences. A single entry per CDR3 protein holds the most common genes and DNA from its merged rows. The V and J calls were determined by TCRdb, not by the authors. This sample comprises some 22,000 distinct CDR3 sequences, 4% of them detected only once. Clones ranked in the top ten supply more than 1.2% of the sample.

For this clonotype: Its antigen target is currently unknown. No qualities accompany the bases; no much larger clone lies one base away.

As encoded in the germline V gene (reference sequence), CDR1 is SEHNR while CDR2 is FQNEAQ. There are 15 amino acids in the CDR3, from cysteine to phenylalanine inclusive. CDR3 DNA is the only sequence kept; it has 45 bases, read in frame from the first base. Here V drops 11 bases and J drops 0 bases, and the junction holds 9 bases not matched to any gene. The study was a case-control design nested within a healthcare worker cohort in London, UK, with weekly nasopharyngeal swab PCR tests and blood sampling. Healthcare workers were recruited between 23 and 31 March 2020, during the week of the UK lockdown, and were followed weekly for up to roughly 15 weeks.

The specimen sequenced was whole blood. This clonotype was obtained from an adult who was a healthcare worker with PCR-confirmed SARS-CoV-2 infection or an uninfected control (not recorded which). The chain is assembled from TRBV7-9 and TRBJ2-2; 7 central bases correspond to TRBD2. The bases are TGTGCCGTCCCCGGGGGGTCCGCGAACACCGGGGAGCTGTTTTTT. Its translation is CAVPGGSANTGELFF.